This TCR beta chain originates from a study of cytomegalovirus exposure and HLA in healthy donors. Study as a whole: Earlier, approximately 180 million T cells were analyzed, and over 95 million unique TCR beta sequences were found among them.

PCR was performed using 60 Vbeta and 13 Jbeta primers. Sequencing was performed with immunoSEQ multiplex PCR; in TCRdb, only in-frame clones are kept and a portion is missing. The sample has more than 130,000 clones; about four fifths are singletons. Looked up from germline, CDR1 is SNHLY and CDR2 is FYNNEI. Unmatched junction bases numbered 8, after V lost 6 bases and J lost 8 bases. The CDR3 length is 14 residues. The origin of this receptor is a man aged 25-45 years in good health and CMV-seronegative. The chain joins TRBV2 to TRBJ2-1; 9 bases map to TRBD2. The sequenced material came from PBMCs. CDR3 in amino acids: CASRVLAGAYEQFF. The CDR3 nucleotides read TGTGCCAGCAGAGTTTTAGCGGGGGCCTATGAGCAGTTCTTC.